This TCR beta chain was retrieved from a study of T cells in localized non-small cell lung cancer. With regard to this clone: The antigen is undetermined.

CDR3 length: 17 amino acids. Germline V gives CDR1 SGDLS, CDR2 YYNGEE. V lost 0 bases and J lost 4, with 19 bases in between. The table came from immunoSEQ multiplex PCR; TCRdb's copy has only in-frame clones and leaves some out. The sample records about 12,000 clones, about four fifths being singletons. Findings and limits, study-wide: Heterogeneity remains possible because sequencing was limited to only one tumor region.

The material was peripheral blood, obtained before any cancer treatment. The chain combines TRBV9 with TRBJ1-1, with D possibly matching TRBD1 (5 bases). The TCR sequence derives from a male donor older than 55 with stage I squamous cell lung carcinoma. The CDR3 nucleotides are TGTGCCAGCAGCGTAGTAGGGAGTGGGGGTGTGGGCACTGAAGCTTTCTTT. Residues: CASSVVGSGGVGTEAFF.